These 18 T cell receptor beta chains came from one sample sequenced in a study of T-cell memory formation after mild COVID-19. TCRdb reprocessed the 5' RACE reads with MiXCR, giving one entry per CDR3 protein. The sample has about 400,000 distinct CDR3 sequences; under 25% are singletons. Sequencing used PBMCs or a T cell subset sorted from them (not recorded which). Receptors originate from an adult woman who had mild COVID-19 (a few samples of this study predate the infection). Cell type and time point are not known.

This clonotype has a handful of counts. V gene TRBV12-3 or TRBV12-4 combines with J gene TRBJ2-7, with 9 bases matching TRBD2. J was trimmed by 4 bases and V by 2 bases; bases with no gene match: 6. This CDR3 has 15 amino acids. CDR3 region: CASSLKVAGVYEQYF. CDR3 coding DNA: TGTGCCAGCAGTTTAAAGGTAGCGGGGGTGTACGAGCAGTACTTC.

V gene TRBV18 combines with J gene TRBJ2-5; 9 positions agree with TRBD1. CDR1 is KGHSH and CDR2 is LQKENI in the germline V gene. J lost 4 bases, V lost 3 bases, and 3 bases had no gene match. The CDR3 is 14 amino acids. CDR3 region: CASSPQQGAETQYF. CDR3 DNA: TGTGCCAGCTCACCTCAACAGGGGGCAGAGACCCAGTACTTC.

The genes are TRBV7-9 and TRBJ1-2, with D perhaps TRBD1 (6 bases). Germline CDR1 reads SEHNR; CDR2 reads FQNEAQ (reference sequence). V gave up 4 bases and J gave up 2 bases, with 11 bases separating them. The CDR3 runs to 14 residues. CDR3 region: CASSSSDRNYGYTF. The CDR3 DNA reads TGTGCCAGCAGCTCCTCCGACAGGAACTATGGCTACACCTTC.

In this sample, this clonotype turned up a few times. The V and J genes are TRBV20-1 and TRBJ1-6; D possibly corresponds to TRBD1 (5 bases). The germline V gene has CDR1 DFQATT and CDR2 SNEGSKA (reference sequence). This CDR3 spans 12 amino acids. The DNA of the CDR3 is TGCGGGGTTGGGGGTCCAGTGCCACCCCTCCACTTT. Translation gives CGVGGPVPPLHF.

This clonotype was recorded a few times. This chain links TRBV5-5 with TRBJ2-5; perhaps TRBD1 as D (6 bases). The CDR3 runs 14 residues. V was shortened by 0 bases and J by 4 bases, with 10 bases between the two germline ends. Germline loops: CDR1 SGHKS, CDR2 YYEKEE (reference sequence). CDR3 sequence: CASSLAQGIETQYF. In DNA, the CDR3 is TGTGCCAGCAGCTTGGCGCAGGGGATAGAGACCCAGTACTTC.

The genes are TRBV10-3 and TRBJ2-4, with TRBD1 as a possible D gene (6 bases). Looked up from germline, CDR1 is ENHRY and CDR2 is SYGVKD. The length of the CDR3 is 15 residues. V was clipped by 1 base and J by 8 bases, with 15 bases between them. CDR3 DNA: TGTGCCATCAGTGAGTGGGCAGGGGAGAGAGACATTCAGTACTTC. It codes for CAISEWAGERDIQYF.

This clonotype was counted a few times. V gene TRBV7-9 combines with J gene TRBJ1-1; D perhaps matches TRBD1 (6 bases). CDR3 size: 15 residues. V lost 1 base to trimming and J lost 1 base, with 10 bases between them. The germline V gene encodes CDR1 SEHNR and CDR2 FQNEAQ (reference sequence). The CDR3 is CASSLGGGWNTEAFF. The CDR3 bases are TGTGCCAGCAGCTTAGGTGGGGGCTGGAACACTGAAGCTTTCTTT.

The chain employs TRBV3-1 and TRBJ2-1; TRBD1 matches 9 bases. The CDR3 length is 16 residues. Germline CDR1 reads LGHDT; CDR2 reads YNNKEL (reference sequence). V shed 1 base, J shed 9 bases, and the junction held 10 bases outside the gene matches. Here the CDR3 DNA reads TGTGCCAGCAGCCAAGGCCTAGGACAGGGGATTGGTGAGCAGTTCTTC. Translating it yields CASSQGLGQGIGEQFF.

The chain recombines TRBV29-1 with TRBJ1-5; D not resolved. There are 13 residues in the CDR3. Looked up from germline, CDR1 is SQVTM and CDR2 is ANQGSEA. V lost 4 bases and J 0 bases, leaving 7 bases between the germline ends. CDR3 region: CSVVYASNQPQHF. The CDR3 DNA follows: TGCAGCGTTGTTTACGCTAGCAATCAGCCCCAGCATTTT.

This chain links TRBV24-1 with TRBJ1-5; D remains ambiguous. CDR1 and CDR2 (germline): KGHDR, SFDVKD. V was cut by 5 bases and J by 4 bases, with 5 bases left in between. This CDR3 is 12 amino acids long. The CDR3 is CATSAPNQPQHF. The CDR3 region has the DNA TGTGCCACCAGTGCCCCGAATCAGCCCCAGCATTTT.

The chain combines TRBV20-1 with TRBJ1-5, with a tentative D call TRBD1 (5 bases). The CDR3 runs 15 residues. CDR1 is DFQATT, CDR2 SNEGSKA, per germline (reference sequence). The V and J ends lost 3 bases and 4 bases respectively, with 16 bases between them. The CDR3 spells CSASSSAGGNQPQHF. In DNA form, the CDR3 reads TGCAGTGCTAGTTCGTCCGCGGGGGGGAATCAGCCCCAGCATTTT.

The chain uses TRBV29-1 and TRBJ2-7; D not resolved. CDR3 length: 11 amino acids. Trimming took off 4 bases at V and 6 bases at J, with 10 bases between the two ends. CDR1 and CDR2 (germline): SQVTM, ANQGSEA. CDR3 DNA sequence: TGCAGCGTTGTTGCAGACTCCGAGCAGTACTTC. Translated: CSVVADSEQYF.

This chain connects TRBV20-1 to TRBJ1-5; D ambiguous. Germline assignment: CDR1 DFQATT and CDR2 SNEGSKA (reference sequence). The CDR3 runs 13 residues. V dropped 3 bases and J dropped 2 bases, with 8 bases sitting between them. The CDR3 nucleotides read TGCAGTGCTAGGGGGTTTGGCAATCAGCCCCAGCATTTT. Protein product: CSARGFGNQPQHF.

This clonotype was found many times. The chain links TRBV6-2 or TRBV6-3 to TRBJ2-3, with D perhaps TRBD2 (6 bases). CDR3 length equals 21 residues. The germline CDR1 and CDR2 sequences are MNHEY and SVGEGT. V was clipped by 2 bases and J by 5 bases, with 32 bases between them. DNA for the CDR3: TGTGCCAGCAGTTACGCACCTATGAAATCGACAGCTGGCGGGGCCCTAGATACGCAGTATTTT. It specifies CASSYAPMKSTAGGALDTQYF.

This clonotype was picked up a small number of times. J is TRBJ2-1 and V is TRBV27, with TRBD2 matching 11 bases. Germline CDR1 is MNHEY and CDR2 is SMNVEV (reference sequence). The CDR3 is 13 amino acids. After removal of 7 bases from V and 5 bases from J, the junction contained 1 base not matched to a gene. DNA of the CDR3: TGTGCCAGCAAACTAGCGGGAGACAATGAGCAGTTCTTC. The encoded protein is CASKLAGDNEQFF.

The chain carries TRBV6-6 and TRBJ2-1, with D unresolved. This CDR3 contains 15 residues. Germline CDR1 reads MNHNY; CDR2 reads SVGAGI (reference sequence). V was shortened by 5 bases and J by 2 bases, with 13 bases between the two germline ends. CDR3 bases: TGTGCCAGCAGTCACTTGAGCAGCCCCTACAATGAGCAGTTCTTC. This encodes CASSHLSSPYNEQFF.

This clonotype was counted ten times or more. The chain couples TRBV3-1 to TRBJ2-7; no clear D gene. Germline CDR1 reads LGHDT; CDR2 reads YNNKEL (reference sequence). This CDR3 comprises 14 residues. Trimming shortened V by 0 bases and J by 0 bases, and 6 bases separated the two germline ends. The chain's CDR3 is CASSQELASYEQYF. CDR3 sequence (DNA): TGTGCCAGCAGCCAAGAACTCGCCTCCTACGAGCAGTACTTC.

This clonotype was detected ten times or more. The chain uses TRBV7-2 and TRBJ2-1, with 8 nucleotides matching TRBD2. From germline, CDR1 is SGHTA and CDR2 FQGNSA. Trimming removed 1 base from V and 8 bases from J; junction bases left unmatched: 4. CDR3 length equals 14 residues. This CDR3 is CASSLGLAMDEQFF. The CDR3 DNA reads TGTGCCAGCAGCTTAGGACTAGCGATGGATGAGCAGTTCTTC.